Reported below is one T cell receptor beta chain. The sample originates from a study of blood T cell repertoires in COVID-19. V lost 5 bases, J lost 8 bases, and 7 bases stayed unmatched. The CDR3 length is 15 residues. Germline V gene sequence: CDR1 MRHNA, CDR2 SNTAGT. Some clones are missing from TCRdb's copy, which holds only in-frame ones; the method was immunoSEQ multiplex PCR. Of 71,000 or so clones listed, around 86% are singletons. The sample consisted of peripheral blood. V and J are TRBV6-4 and TRBJ1-4; 11 bases map to TRBD1. The receptor's source is a man in his fifties with active COVID-19. This CDR3 is CASSRTGGYNEKLFF. For the CDR3, the DNA is TGTGCCAGCAGTCGGACAGGGGGCTACAACGAAAAACTGTTTTTT.